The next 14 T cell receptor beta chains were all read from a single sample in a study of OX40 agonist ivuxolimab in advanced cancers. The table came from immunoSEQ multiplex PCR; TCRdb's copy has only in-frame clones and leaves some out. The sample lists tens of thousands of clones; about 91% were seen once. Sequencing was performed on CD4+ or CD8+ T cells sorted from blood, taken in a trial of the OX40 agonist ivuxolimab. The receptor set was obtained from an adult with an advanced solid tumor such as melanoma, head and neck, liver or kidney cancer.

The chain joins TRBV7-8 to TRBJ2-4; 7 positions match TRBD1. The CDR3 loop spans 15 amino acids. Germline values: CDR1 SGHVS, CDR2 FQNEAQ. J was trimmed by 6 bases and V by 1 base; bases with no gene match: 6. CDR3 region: CASSLDRGPVNIQYF. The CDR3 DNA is TGTGCCAGCAGCTTAGACAGGGGCCCGGTAAACATTCAGTACTTC.

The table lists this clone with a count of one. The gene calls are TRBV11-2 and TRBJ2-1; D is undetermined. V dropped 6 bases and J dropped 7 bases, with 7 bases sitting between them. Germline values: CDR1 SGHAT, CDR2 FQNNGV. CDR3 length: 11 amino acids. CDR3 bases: TGTGCCAGCAGGCTCAATAATGAGCAGTTCTTC. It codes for CASRLNNEQFF.

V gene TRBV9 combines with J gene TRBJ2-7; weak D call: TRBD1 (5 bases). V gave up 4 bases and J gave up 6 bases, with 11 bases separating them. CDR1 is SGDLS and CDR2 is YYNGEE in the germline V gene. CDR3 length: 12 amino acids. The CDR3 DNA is TGTGCCAGCAGCAAGGGGTCGGCCGAGCAGTACTTC. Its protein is CASSKGSAEQYF.

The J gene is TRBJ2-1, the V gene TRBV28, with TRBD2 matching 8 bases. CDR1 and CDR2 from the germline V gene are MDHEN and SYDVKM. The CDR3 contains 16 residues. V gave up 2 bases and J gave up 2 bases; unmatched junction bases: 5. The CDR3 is CASSLTREGTYNEQFF. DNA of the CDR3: TGTGCCAGCAGTTTAACACGGGAGGGTACCTACAATGAGCAGTTCTTC.

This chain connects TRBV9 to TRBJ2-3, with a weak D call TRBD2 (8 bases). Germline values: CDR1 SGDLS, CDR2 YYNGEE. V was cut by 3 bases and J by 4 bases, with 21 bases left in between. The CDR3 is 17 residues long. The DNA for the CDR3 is TGTGCCAGCAGCGCAAATACGGGAGGGGGCAGGCCAGATACGCAGTATTTT. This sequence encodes CASSANTGGGRPDTQYF.

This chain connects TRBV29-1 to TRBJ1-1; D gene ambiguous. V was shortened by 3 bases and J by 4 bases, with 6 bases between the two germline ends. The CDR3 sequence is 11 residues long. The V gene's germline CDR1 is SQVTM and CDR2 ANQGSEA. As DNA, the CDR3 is TGCAGCGTTGAGGGGAGCACTGAAGCTTTCTTT. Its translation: CSVEGSTEAFF.

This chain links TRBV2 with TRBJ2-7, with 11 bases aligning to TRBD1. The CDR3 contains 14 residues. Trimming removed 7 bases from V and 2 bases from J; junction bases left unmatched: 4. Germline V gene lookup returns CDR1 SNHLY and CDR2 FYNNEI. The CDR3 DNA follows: TGTGCCAGCAAACCGGGACAGGGGGCCTACGAGCAGTACTTC. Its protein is CASKPGQGAYEQYF.

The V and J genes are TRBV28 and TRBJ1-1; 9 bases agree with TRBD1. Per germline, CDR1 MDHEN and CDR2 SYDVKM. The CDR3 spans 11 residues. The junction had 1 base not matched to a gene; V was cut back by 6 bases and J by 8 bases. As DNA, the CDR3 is TGTGCCAGCAGCGGACAGGGGGAAGCTTTCTTT. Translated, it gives CASSGQGEAFF.

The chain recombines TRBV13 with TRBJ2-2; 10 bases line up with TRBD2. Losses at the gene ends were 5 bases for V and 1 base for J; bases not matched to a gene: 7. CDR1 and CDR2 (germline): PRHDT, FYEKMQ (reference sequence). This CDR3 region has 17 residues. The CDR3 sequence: CASSKAGGLGNTGELFF. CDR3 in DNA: TGTGCCAGCAGCAAAGCGGGAGGGCTGGGGAACACCGGGGAGCTGTTTTTT.

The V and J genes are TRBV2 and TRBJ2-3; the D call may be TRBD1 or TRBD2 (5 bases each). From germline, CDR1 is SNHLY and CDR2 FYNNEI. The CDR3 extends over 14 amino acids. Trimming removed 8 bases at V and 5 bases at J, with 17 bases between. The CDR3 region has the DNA TGTGCCAGCCCACGGGGCCCGCGGGTAGATACGCAGTATTTT. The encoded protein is CASPRGPRVDTQYF.

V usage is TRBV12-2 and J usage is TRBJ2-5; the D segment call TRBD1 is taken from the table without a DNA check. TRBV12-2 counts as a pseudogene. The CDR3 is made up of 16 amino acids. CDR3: CASRLVNITVKETQYF. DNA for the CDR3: TGTGCAAGTCGCTTAGTCAATATAACAGTTAAAGAGACCCAGTACTTC.

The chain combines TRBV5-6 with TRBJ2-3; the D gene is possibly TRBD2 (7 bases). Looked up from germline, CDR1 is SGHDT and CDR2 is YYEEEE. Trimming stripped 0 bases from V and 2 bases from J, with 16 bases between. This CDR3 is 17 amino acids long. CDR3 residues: CASSLEGGLNPTDTQYF. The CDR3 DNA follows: TGTGCCAGCAGCTTGGAGGGGGGGCTCAACCCCACAGATACGCAGTATTTT.

The CDR3, as DNA: TGTGCCAGCAGCCACCCATATGGGGCGGGGGAGCAGTACTTC. Translating gives CASSHPYGAGEQYF. The V gene is TRBV5-4, the J gene TRBJ2-7; possible D gene TRBD2, 6 bases. The V gene's germline CDR1 is SGHNT and CDR2 YYREEE (reference sequence). The CDR3 has 14 residues. The V and J ends lost 4 bases and 7 bases respectively, with 18 bases between them.

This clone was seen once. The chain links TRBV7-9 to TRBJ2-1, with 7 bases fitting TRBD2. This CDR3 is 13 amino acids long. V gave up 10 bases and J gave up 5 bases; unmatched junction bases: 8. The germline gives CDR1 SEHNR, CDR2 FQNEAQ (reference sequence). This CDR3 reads CATSSGLDNEQFF. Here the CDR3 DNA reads TGTGCCACTTCTAGCGGATTAGACAATGAGCAGTTCTTC.